This T cell receptor beta chain came from a study of blood T cell repertoires in COVID-19. The overall study: COVID-19 samples collected from the United States, Italy and Spain covered acute and convalescent phases. T cells, B-cell-depleted T cells, or PBMCs supplied cDNA or gDNA.

In the authors' methods: Nucleated cell number was recorded as an estimate derived from reference gene primer amplification. Data came from immunoSEQ multiplex PCR; TCRdb stores just in-frame clones and leaves some out. Clone size and the V and J calls come from that table; the DNA yielded D and trimming. The profile covers about 170,000 clones, with just under 85% appearing a single time and approximately 21% taken by the ten largest. V was pared by 6 bases and J by 10 bases, with 3 bases of the junction left unmatched. The CDR3 is 12 amino acids. The germline gives CDR1 LNHDA, CDR2 SQIVND (reference sequence).

This receptor was obtained from an elderly woman with acute or convalescent COVID-19. The chain is built from TRBV19 and TRBJ1-4; the match to TRBD1 covers 9 bases. The specimen was peripheral blood. The CDR3 is CASSRQGGKLFF. Written as DNA, the CDR3 is TGTGCCAGTAGCCGACAGGGGGGAAAACTGTTTTTT.